The 15 T cell receptor beta chains listed next were all sequenced from one sample in a study of T cell responses to AZD1222 COVID-19 vaccine (dated by TCRdb to the early 2020s). The time point label corresponds to: baseline before first vaccination. The receptor library was made with the immunoSEQ multiplex PCR assay. Entries here come from immuneACCESS through TCRdb and include only in-frame sequences with V and J called. Some clones fail to appear in such tables; in the studies checked, an unresolved V gene covers under half of the shortfall, and the cause of the remainder is unknown. The sample table shows 120,000 or so clones, and roughly four fifths are seen once. The ten largest clones capture roughly 4.8% of the sample. The sequences come from peripheral blood, collected on day 0 of AZD1222 vaccination. These receptors all stem from an adult in good health.

The chain links TRBV6-5 to TRBJ1-1; TRBD1 is a possible D gene (5 bases). The CDR3 contains 14 residues. Trimming removed 7 bases from V and 1 base from J, with 13 bases in between. Germline assignment: CDR1 MNHEY and CDR2 SVGAGI. The CDR3 loop reads CASKTGRTNTEAFF. CDR3 nucleotides: TGTGCCAGCAAAACGGGACGGACGAACACTGAAGCTTTCTTT.

The chain has TRBV5-1 and TRBJ1-2; TRBD1 aligns across 8 bases. CDR1 and CDR2 from the germline V gene are SGHRS and YFSETQ. J gave up 6 bases and V 4 bases, and 8 bases lay outside the gene matches. The CDR3 has 14 residues. CDR3 sequence: CASSRAGQEDGYTF. In nucleotides, the CDR3 is TGCGCCAGCAGCCGGGCGGGACAGGAGGATGGCTACACCTTC.

J is TRBJ2-7 and V is TRBV6-2 or TRBV6-3; D may match TRBD1 or TRBD2 (6 bases each). CDR3 length: 13 amino acids. Trimming pared 5 bases from V and 5 bases from J, leaving 13 bases between. Per germline, CDR1 MNHEY and CDR2 SVGEGT. The chain's CDR3 is CASSLGRGDEQYF. DNA of the CDR3: TGTGCCAGCAGTCTTGGAAGGGGGGACGAGCAGTACTTC.

V usage is TRBV27 and J usage is TRBJ1-5; 9 nucleotides match TRBD1. Germline V gene data show CDR1 as MNHEY and CDR2 as SMNVEV (reference sequence). The CDR3 runs 13 residues. The V gene end was trimmed by 5 bases and the J gene end by 6 bases; junction bases not matched to a gene: 2. The CDR3 DNA reads as TGTGCCAGCAGTCCACAGGGGGCTCAGCCCCAGCATTTT. It specifies CASSPQGAQPQHF.

The gene calls are TRBV18 and TRBJ2-1, with D maybe TRBD1 (6 bases). The germline V gene has CDR1 KGHSH and CDR2 LQKENI. V lost 3 bases and J lost 3, with 15 bases in between. This CDR3 comprises 16 residues. The CDR3 is CASSPKDLGGYNEQFF. The CDR3 DNA reads TGTGCCAGCTCACCGAAGGACTTAGGGGGCTACAATGAGCAGTTCTTC.

The rearrangement uses TRBV7-8 and TRBJ2-5, with 9 bases that match TRBD2. V gave up 4 bases and J gave up 5 bases; unmatched junction bases: 14. Germline V lookup: CDR1 SGHVS, CDR2 FQNEAQ. The CDR3 has 17 residues. CDR3 amino acids: CASSSPEEGREGETQYF. The CDR3 nucleotides are TGTGCCAGCAGCTCGCCGGAGGAAGGGCGGGAGGGGGAGACCCAGTACTTC.

The chain links TRBV25-1 to TRBJ1-4; D is ambiguous. The CDR3 runs to 17 residues. CDR1 and CDR2 from the germline V gene are MGHDK and SYGVNS. V dropped 2 bases and J dropped 3 bases, with 16 bases sitting between them. The CDR3 loop reads CASSENLGNLANEKLFF. In DNA form, the CDR3 reads TGTGCCAGCAGTGAAAACCTGGGGAATCTAGCTAATGAAAAACTGTTTTTT.

The V gene is TRBV7-2, the J gene TRBJ1-2; TRBD1 aligns across 10 bases. The CDR3 consists of 15 residues. Germline CDR1 reads SGHTA; CDR2 reads FQGNSA. The J segment lost 4 bases and the V segment lost 4 bases, leaving 6 bases of the junction unmatched. The CDR3 reads CASSSRQGASYGYTF. The CDR3 region has the DNA TGTGCCAGCAGCTCCCGACAGGGGGCGAGCTATGGCTACACCTTC.

In its sample, this clone was seen a few times. V and J are TRBV7-9 and TRBJ2-7, with 7 bases fitting TRBD2. V lost 1 base, J lost 9 bases, and 3 bases stayed unmatched. This CDR3 has 12 amino acids. Germline CDR1 and CDR2: SEHNR and FQNEAQ (reference sequence). CDR3 coding DNA: TGTGCCAGCAGCTTAGAAGCGGGGCGGCAGTACTTC. It yields the protein CASSLEAGRQYF.

This clone was counted once. The chain couples TRBV30 to TRBJ1-1, with 7 bases aligning to TRBD1. CDR3 length equals 12 residues. The ends lost 5 bases at V and 2 bases at J; junction bases unmatched: 2. Per the germline V gene, CDR1 is GTSNPN and CDR2 is SVGIG (reference sequence). CDR3 sequence reads: CAWDRVNTEAFF. In nucleotides, the CDR3 is TGTGCCTGGGACAGGGTTAACACTGAAGCTTTCTTT.

This chain joins TRBV7-2 and TRBJ2-1, with D possibly being TRBD1 (6 bases). From germline, CDR1 is SGHTA and CDR2 FQGNSA. This CDR3 comprises 15 residues. Trimming stripped 7 bases from V and 0 bases from J, with 13 bases between. The CDR3 region is CASIFDRSSYNEQFF. CDR3 nucleotides: TGTGCCAGCATCTTCGACAGGTCCTCCTACAATGAGCAGTTCTTC.

The J gene is TRBJ1-1, the V gene TRBV7-2; D perhaps matches TRBD1 (5 bases). The germline gives CDR1 SGHTA, CDR2 FQGNSA. Trimming left V 1 base short and J 4 bases short, with 10 bases between. The CDR3 spans 14 residues. This CDR3 reads CASSLGGGITEAFF. The CDR3 bases are TGTGCCAGCAGCTTAGGGGGGGGAATCACTGAAGCTTTCTTT.

V and J are TRBV23-1 and TRBJ1-6; no definite D call. TRBV23-1 is an ORF for which the function is uncertain. This CDR3 spans 17 amino acids. Between the trimmed V and J ends, which lost 1 base and 0 bases, there was a span of 10 bases. CDR3 protein: CASSQFVRSSYNSPLHF. The CDR3 DNA sequence: TGCGCCAGCAGTCAATTTGTCCGGAGCTCCTATAATTCACCCCTCCACTTT.

This chain joins TRBV18 and TRBJ1-3; D gene ambiguous. Germline V CDR1 and CDR2: KGHSH, LQKENI. CDR3 size: 15 residues. Trimming shortened V by 2 bases and J by 2 bases, and 10 bases separated the two germline ends. Written as DNA, the CDR3 is TGTGCCAGCTCACCAGCTCTACGGGCTGGAAACACCATATATTTT. It specifies CASSPALRAGNTIYF.

This rearrangement joins TRBV7-3 to TRBJ2-1, with TRBD1 matching over 8 bases. Germline assignment: CDR1 SGHTA and CDR2 FQGTGA. The CDR3 length is 15 residues. The trim removed 2 bases at V and 2 bases at J, leaving 2 bases unmatched. The CDR3 DNA reads as TGTGCCAGCAGCTTAGACAGGGGTACCTACAATGAGCAGTTCTTC. It yields the protein CASSLDRGTYNEQFF.